This T cell receptor beta chain was identified during a study of neoadjuvant nivolumab and ipilimumab in lung cancer (dated by TCRdb to about 2020). For the wider study: Nivolumab was administered intravenously at 3 mg/kg on days 1, 15 and 29, and in the combination arm ipilimumab 1 mg/kg was added on day 1 only. For each study arm, the primary endpoint of the trial was the rate of major pathologic response (MPR) in the intention-to-treat population. The study compared TCR repertoires in pretherapy (baseline) peripheral blood with TCR repertoires in tumors resected at surgery following neoadjuvant immune checkpoint blockade. Seven patients had matched pretherapy and resected tumor pairs analyzed, with four treated with nivolumab and three with nivolumab plus ipilimumab. A total of roughly 45 patients with operable NSCLC were treated in the trial, with about 23 randomized to nivolumab monotherapy and roughly 20 randomized to nivolumab plus ipilimumab.

For CDR1 and CDR2, the germline V gene lists LGHNA and YSLEER. Compared with germline, V lacks 2 bases and J lacks 0 bases; bases without a gene match: 7. The CDR3 starts with the cysteine, ends with the phenylalanine, and has 18 residues. Only the CDR3 part of the read is kept: 54 bases, read in frame from the first base. The research as a whole found: A small number of samples underwent TCR sequencing. No significant correlation was found between TCR clonality and pathologic tumor regression, and only a single major-pathologic-response sample was available for the analysis of TCR clonality versus pathologic tumor regression. A positive correlation was observed between pretherapy blood TCR richness and richness in tumors resected after neoadjuvant therapy (Spearman R ~ 0.8). Compared with tumor-adjacent uninvolved lung, resected tumors had greater TCR richness and clonality, and increases showed up in more of the dual-therapy-treated tumors. From pretherapy to surgery, increases in tumor T-cell richness and clonality were observed in three of three dual-therapy tumors but in only two of four nivolumab-treated tumors.

Comments on this clone: Its specific antigen is unknown. No much larger clonotype is one base removed from it; base qualities were not supplied.

Libraries came from the immunoSEQ multiplex PCR assay. As for the original processing: Richness and clonality were used to summarize the repertoires, and clones that significantly expanded or contracted between pre- and post-therapy samples were identified. The clones in this table, taken by TCRdb from immuneACCESS, are in-frame only. Not every clone is retained; where verified, under half of the shortfall comes from an unresolved V gene, and the cause of the rest is unknown. The V and J calls and clone size come from that table; D and trimming were worked out from the DNA. In this sample the table shows 30,000 to 45,000 clones, approximately 89% of which occur a single time. The top ten hold approximately 3.3% of the sample. This sample's time point label indicates: pretherapy, before neoadjuvant immune checkpoint inhibitors. The samples were obtained from NEOSTAR, a phase 2 randomized trial that tested neoadjuvant nivolumab or nivolumab plus ipilimumab, followed by surgery, in operable NSCLC.

This clonotype originated in an adult with non-small cell lung cancer. The rearranged segments are TRBV4-3 and TRBJ2-3, and TRBD2 matches 11 of the central bases. The sample consisted of peripheral blood, taken before neoadjuvant nivolumab, alone or with ipilimumab. The DNA sequence is given as TGCGCCAGCAGCCAACAGGCTAGCGGGAGGACTAGCACAGATACGCAGTATTTT. This yields the protein CASSQQASGRTSTDTQYF.